This T cell receptor beta chain came from a study of tumor and adjacent non-tumor tissue in lung cancer. The wider study: The cohort had 12 adenocarcinoma, a couple of squamous cell and 1 small cell patients.

CDR3 length: 15 residues. The V gene lost 2 bases and the J gene lost 4 bases, with 18 bases spanning the gap. CDR1 is SQVTM, CDR2 ANQGSEA, per germline. Three rounds of nested PCR, following a modified ARM-PCR protocol, produced the TCRbeta library. TCRdb reanalysed the multiplex PCR reads using MiXCR and keeps one entry per CDR3 protein. The repertoire holds 98,000 or so distinct CDR3 sequences, 80% seen once, with 30% in the top ten. About this clonotype: Its matching antigen is unknown.

RNA was extracted from bulk tissue without any cell sorting. The normal lung tissue was taken more than 3 cm from the tumor edge. Study results and limitations: In normal lung, the top 100 clones were significantly more dominant than in tumor.

The clonotype was recovered from a man aged 60-69 years with small cell lung cancer. The sample was distant non-tumor lung tissue. The chain has TRBV29-1 and TRBJ2-7; D call uncertain. The chain's CDR3 is CSVENGPSDLYEQYV. Here the CDR3 DNA reads TGCAGCGTTGAAAACGGACCCTCTGATCTGTACGAGCAGTACGTC.